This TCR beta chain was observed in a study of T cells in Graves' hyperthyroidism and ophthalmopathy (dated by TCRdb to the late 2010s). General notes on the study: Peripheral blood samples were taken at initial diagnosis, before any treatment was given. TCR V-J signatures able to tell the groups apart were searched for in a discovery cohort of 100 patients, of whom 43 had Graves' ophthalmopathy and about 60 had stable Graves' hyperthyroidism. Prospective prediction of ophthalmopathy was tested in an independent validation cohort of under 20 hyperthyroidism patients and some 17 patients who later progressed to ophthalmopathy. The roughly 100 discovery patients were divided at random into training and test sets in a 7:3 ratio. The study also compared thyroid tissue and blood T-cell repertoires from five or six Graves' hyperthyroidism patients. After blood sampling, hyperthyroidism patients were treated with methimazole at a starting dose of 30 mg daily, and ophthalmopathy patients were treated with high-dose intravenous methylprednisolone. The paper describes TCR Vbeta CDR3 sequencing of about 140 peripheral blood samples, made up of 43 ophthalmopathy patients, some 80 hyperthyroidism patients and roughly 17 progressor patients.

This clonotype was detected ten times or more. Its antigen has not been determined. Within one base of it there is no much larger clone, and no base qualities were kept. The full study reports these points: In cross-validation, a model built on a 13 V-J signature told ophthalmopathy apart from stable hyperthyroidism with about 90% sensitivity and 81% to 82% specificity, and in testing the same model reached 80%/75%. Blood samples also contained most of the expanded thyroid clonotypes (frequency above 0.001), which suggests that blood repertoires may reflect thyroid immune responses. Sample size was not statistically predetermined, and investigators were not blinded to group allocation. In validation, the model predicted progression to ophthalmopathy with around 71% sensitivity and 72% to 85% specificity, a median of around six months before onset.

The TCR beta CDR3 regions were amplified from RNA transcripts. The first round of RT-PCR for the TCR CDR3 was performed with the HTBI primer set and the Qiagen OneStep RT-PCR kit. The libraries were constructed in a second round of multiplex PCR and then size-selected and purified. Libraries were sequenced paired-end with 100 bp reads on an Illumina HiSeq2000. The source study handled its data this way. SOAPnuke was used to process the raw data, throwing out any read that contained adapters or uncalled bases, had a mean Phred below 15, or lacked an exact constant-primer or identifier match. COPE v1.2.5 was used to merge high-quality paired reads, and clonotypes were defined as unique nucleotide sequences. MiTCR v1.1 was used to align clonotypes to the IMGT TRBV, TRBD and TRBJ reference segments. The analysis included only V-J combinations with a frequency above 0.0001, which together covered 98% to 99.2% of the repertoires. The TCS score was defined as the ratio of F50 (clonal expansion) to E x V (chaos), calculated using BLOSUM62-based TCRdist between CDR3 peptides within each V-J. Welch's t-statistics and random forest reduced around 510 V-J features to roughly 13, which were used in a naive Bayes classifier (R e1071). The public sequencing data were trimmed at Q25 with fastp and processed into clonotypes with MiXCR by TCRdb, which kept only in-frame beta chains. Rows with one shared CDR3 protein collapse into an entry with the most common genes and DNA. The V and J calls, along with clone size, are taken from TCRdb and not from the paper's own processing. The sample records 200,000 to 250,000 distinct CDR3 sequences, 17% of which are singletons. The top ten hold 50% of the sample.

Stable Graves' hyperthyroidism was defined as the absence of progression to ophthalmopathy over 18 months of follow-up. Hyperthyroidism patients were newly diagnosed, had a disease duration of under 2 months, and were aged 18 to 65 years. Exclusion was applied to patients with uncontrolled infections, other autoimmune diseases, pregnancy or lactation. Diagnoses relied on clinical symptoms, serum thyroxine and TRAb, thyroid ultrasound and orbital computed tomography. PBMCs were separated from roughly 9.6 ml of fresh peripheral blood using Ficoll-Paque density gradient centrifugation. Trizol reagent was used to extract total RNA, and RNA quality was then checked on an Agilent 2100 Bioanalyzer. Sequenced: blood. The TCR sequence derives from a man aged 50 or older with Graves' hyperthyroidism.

The nucleotide sequence is TGTGCCAGCAGCCCCCGTATCCCACCGGCTGGCTACACCTTC. This codes for CASSPRIPPAGYTF. Recombination joined TRBV7-8 with TRBJ1-2; the D gene identity is not certain. Trimming costs V 5 bases and J 7 bases, and their ends lie 17 bases apart. Spanning cysteine to phenylalanine, the CDR3 consists of 14 amino acids. Only CDR3 DNA is held: 42 bases, read in frame from base 1. Sequences SGHVS (CDR1) and FQNEAQ (CDR2) are obtained from the germline V gene.